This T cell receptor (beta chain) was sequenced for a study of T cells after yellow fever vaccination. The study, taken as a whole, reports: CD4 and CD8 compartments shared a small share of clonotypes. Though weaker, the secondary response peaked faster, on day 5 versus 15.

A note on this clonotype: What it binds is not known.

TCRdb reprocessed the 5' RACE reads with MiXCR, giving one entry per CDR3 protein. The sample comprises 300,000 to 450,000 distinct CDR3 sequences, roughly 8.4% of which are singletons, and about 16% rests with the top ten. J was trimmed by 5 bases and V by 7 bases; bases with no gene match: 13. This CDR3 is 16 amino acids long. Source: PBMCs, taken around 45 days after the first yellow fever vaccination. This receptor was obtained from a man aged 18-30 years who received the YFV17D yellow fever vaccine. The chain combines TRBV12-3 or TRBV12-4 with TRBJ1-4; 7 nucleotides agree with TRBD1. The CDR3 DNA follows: TGTGCCAGCACGGTTCCTCCGGGACAGAGCAATGAAAAACTGTTTTTT. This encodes CASTVPPGQSNEKLFF.